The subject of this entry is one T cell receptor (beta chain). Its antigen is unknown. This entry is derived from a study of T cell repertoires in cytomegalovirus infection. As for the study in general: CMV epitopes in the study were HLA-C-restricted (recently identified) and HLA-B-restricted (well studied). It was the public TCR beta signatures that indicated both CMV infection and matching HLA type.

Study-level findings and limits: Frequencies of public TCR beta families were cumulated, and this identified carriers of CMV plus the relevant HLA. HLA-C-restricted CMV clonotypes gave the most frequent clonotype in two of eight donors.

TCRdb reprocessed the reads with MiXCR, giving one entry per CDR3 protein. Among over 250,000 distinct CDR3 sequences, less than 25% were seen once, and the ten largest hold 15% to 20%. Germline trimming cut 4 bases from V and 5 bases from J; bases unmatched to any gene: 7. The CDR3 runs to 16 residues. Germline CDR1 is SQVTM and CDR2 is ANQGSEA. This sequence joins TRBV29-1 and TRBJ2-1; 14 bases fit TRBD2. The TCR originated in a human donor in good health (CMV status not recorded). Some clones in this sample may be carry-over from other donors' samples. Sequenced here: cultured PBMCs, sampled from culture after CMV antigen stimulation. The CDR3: CSVATSGRVENNEQFF. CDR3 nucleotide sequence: TGCAGCGTTGCGACTAGCGGGAGGGTAGAAAACAATGAGCAGTTCTTC.